This T cell receptor (beta chain) emerged from a study of T cell responses to AZD1222 COVID-19 vaccine. In the study overall: Pooling was applied to second doses at about 4 or about 12 weeks.

About this clone itself: Its matching antigen is unknown.

This table comes from immunoSEQ multiplex PCR, and its TCRdb copy is limited to in-frame clones, with some not included. The sample shows approximately 150,000 clones, about 90% of them seen only once. Study findings and constraints: Clonal diversity was possibly underestimated, and the donors were mostly white British, with more females.

V lost 6 bases and J lost 8; bases outside the gene matches: 11. The CDR3 loop spans 15 amino acids. The germline gives CDR1 SEHNR, CDR2 FQNEAQ (reference sequence). This chain links TRBV7-9 with TRBJ2-1; 9 bases fit TRBD2. This sequence originates from an adult in good health. The source material was peripheral blood, sampled on day 0 of AZD1222 vaccination. The CDR3 region is CASRFSGRNPDEQFF. The CDR3 DNA reads as TGTGCCAGCAGATTTAGCGGGAGAAATCCGGATGAGCAGTTCTTC.